Below, 26 T cell receptor beta chains from the same sample are listed, as sequenced in a study of blood T cell repertoires in COVID-19. TCRdb's copy holds only in-frame clones and misses some; the assay was immunoSEQ multiplex PCR. The sample shows 130,000 or so clones, around 77% of them seen only once. The sequenced material came from peripheral blood. These TCRs come from a man aged 60 to 69 with active or convalescent COVID-19.

This clone was seen just once. The rearrangement joins TRBV28 to TRBJ1-4; TRBD1 aligns across 11 bases. CDR3 size: 18 residues. V lost 7 bases and J lost 5; bases outside the gene matches: 15. The V gene's germline CDR1 is MDHEN and CDR2 SYDVKM. The CDR3 bases are TGTGCCAGCAATCGGGACAGGGGGTTGATTTTAAGGAATGAAAAACTGTTTTTT. This codes for CASNRDRGLILRNEKLFF.

The chain joins TRBV29-1 to TRBJ1-1; D is perhaps TRBD1 (5 bases). V was pared by 7 bases and J by 1 base, with 13 bases between. Germline CDR1 SQVTM, CDR2 ANQGSEA. This CDR3 has 13 residues. CDR3 loop: CSGVTDTNTEAFF. The DNA of the CDR3 is TGCAGCGGGGTAACGGACACGAACACTGAAGCTTTCTTT.

The CDR3 nucleotides are TGTGCCAGCAGTTCCCGACAGGGCGGCTACACCTTC. It is translated as CASSSRQGGYTF. V and J are TRBV12-3 or TRBV12-4 and TRBJ1-2, with 7 positions matching TRBD1. The V gene end was trimmed by 4 bases and the J gene end by 8 bases; junction bases not matched to a gene: 4. The CDR3 consists of 12 residues.

The chain carries TRBV7-3 and TRBJ1-1, with TRBD1 matching 7 bases. Trimming cost V 5 bases and J 0 bases; bases outside gene matches: 3. CDR3 length: 14 amino acids. Germline-derived CDR1 and CDR2 are SGHTA and FQGTGA. Here the CDR3 DNA reads TGTGCCAGCAGCGCACAGGGGTTGAACACTGAAGCTTTCTTT. Translation gives CASSAQGLNTEAFF.

The chain recombines TRBV19 with TRBJ2-7, with 9 bases matching TRBD1. J gave up 8 bases and V 3 bases, and 8 bases lay outside the gene matches. CDR3 length: 14 amino acids. Germline V gene sequence: CDR1 LNHDA, CDR2 SQIVND (reference sequence). CDR3 sequence reads: CASSMTGGNLQQYF. CDR3 coding DNA: TGTGCCAGTAGTATGACAGGGGGTAACCTACAGCAGTACTTC.

The chain is built from TRBV7-8 and TRBJ2-7, with 7 bases matching TRBD1. This CDR3 has 16 amino acids. CDR1 and CDR2 (germline): SGHVS, FQNEAQ. Trimming at V came to 2 bases and at J to 0 bases, leaving 7 bases not matched to a gene. CDR3 protein: CASSLRLGTVSYEQYF. The CDR3 DNA is TGTGCCAGCAGCTTACGGTTAGGGACAGTCTCCTACGAGCAGTACTTC.

This clone appeared a few times. The chain employs TRBV9 and TRBJ1-1; 7 bases are shared with TRBD1. The CDR3 runs 15 residues. V gave up 1 base and J gave up 3 bases; unmatched junction bases: 6. Germline values: CDR1 SGDLS, CDR2 YYNGEE. The CDR3 sequence is CASSVIGGKDTEAFF. The CDR3 region has the DNA TGTGCCAGCAGCGTAATAGGGGGCAAGGACACTGAAGCTTTCTTT.

J is TRBJ1-5 and V is TRBV7-2, with D unresolved. V gave up 1 base and J gave up 8 bases, with 9 bases separating them. Germline V CDR1 and CDR2: SGHTA, FQGNSA. This CDR3 is built from 13 residues. The chain's CDR3 is CASSLDFVEPQHF. Written as DNA, the CDR3 is TGTGCCAGCAGCTTAGATTTTGTAGAGCCCCAGCATTTT.

A few counts support this clone. The chain couples TRBV28 to TRBJ2-7; maybe TRBD2 (7 bases). The germline gives CDR1 MDHEN, CDR2 SYDVKM. The CDR3 sequence is 17 residues long. V shed 6 bases and J shed 2 bases, with 23 bases lying between them. DNA for the CDR3: TGTGCCAGCAGCCCCCTCCCCCACATGGGGGGGCCCTACGAGCAGTACTTC. This translates into CASSPLPHMGGPYEQYF.

Of note for this clone: Other DNA sequences in this specimen translate into the identical CDR3. This rearrangement joins TRBV9 to TRBJ2-1, with 9 bases identical to TRBD2. Trimming removed 0 bases from V and 4 bases from J; junction bases left unmatched: 5. CDR3 length equals 16 residues. The V gene's germline CDR1 is SGDLS and CDR2 YYNGEE. The CDR3 sequence: CASSVGLAVGYNEQFF. The CDR3 DNA reads as TGTGCCAGCAGCGTAGGACTAGCGGTAGGTTACAATGAGCAGTTCTTC.

The V call is TRBV28, the J call TRBJ2-7; D call uncertain. The V end was cut by 4 bases, the J end by 12 bases, with 22 bases between. The CDR3 contains 14 residues. CDR1 MDHEN and CDR2 SYDVKM come from the germline V gene. CDR3 nucleotides: TGTGCCAGCAGTTCAACCCCCCCGGCGGCGATACGGTACTTC. This translates into CASSSTPPAAIRYF.

The gene calls are TRBV5-1 and TRBJ2-3, with 12 bases aligning to TRBD2. J was trimmed by 1 base and V by 2 bases; bases with no gene match: 5. The CDR3 sequence is 17 residues long. The germline V gene encodes CDR1 SGHRS and CDR2 YFSETQ. The CDR3 here is CASSFLAGGPRTDTQYF. The CDR3 DNA reads as TGCGCCAGCAGCTTCCTAGCGGGAGGGCCCCGCACAGATACGCAGTATTTT.

The J gene is TRBJ2-2, the V gene TRBV7-2; 12 bases are shared with TRBD2. The V and J ends lost 2 bases and 9 bases, in that order; junction bases with no gene match: 7. The germline V gene encodes CDR1 SGHTA and CDR2 FQGNSA. CDR3 length: 16 amino acids. The CDR3: CASSLRLAGGHRELFF. The DNA of the CDR3 is TGTGCCAGCAGCTTACGGCTAGCGGGAGGGCATAGGGAGCTGTTTTTT.

The chain is built from TRBV15 and TRBJ2-1, with a possible D match to TRBD2 (5 bases). The CDR3 is 16 residues long. Germline V gene sequence: CDR1 LNHNV, CDR2 YYDKDF (reference sequence). Trimming shortened V by 3 bases and J by 0 bases, and 12 bases separated the two germline ends. The CDR3 DNA reads TGTGCCACCAGCAGGAGGAGGATCGACTCCTACAATGAGCAGTTCTTC. Residues: CATSRRRIDSYNEQFF.

The rearrangement uses TRBV19 and TRBJ2-5, with 7 bases matching TRBD1. The CDR3 consists of 15 residues. Germline values: CDR1 LNHDA, CDR2 SQIVND (reference sequence). With V trimmed by 2 bases and J by 2 bases, 5 bases remained unmatched. The CDR3 loop is CASSISRGRQETQYF. The CDR3 nucleotides read TGTGCCAGTAGTATAAGTAGGGGGCGGCAAGAGACCCAGTACTTC.

This chain connects TRBV18 to TRBJ2-1; 7 nucleotides align to TRBD2. The germline CDR1 and CDR2 sequences are KGHSH and LQKENI. This CDR3 comprises 15 residues. V dropped 6 bases and J dropped 4; count of bases not matched to a gene: 9. The CDR3 spells CASSLSSGAYNEQFF. CDR3 DNA sequence: TGTGCCAGCTCCCTTTCGAGCGGGGCTTACAATGAGCAGTTCTTC.

This chain connects TRBV6-5 to TRBJ2-7; 7 bases are a match to TRBD2. Germline trimming cut 3 bases from V and 4 bases from J; bases unmatched to any gene: 12. The CDR3 totals 16 residues. Looked up from germline, CDR1 is MNHEY and CDR2 is SVGAGI. The CDR3 DNA reads TGTGCCAGCAGTTATTCTCCACCGGGACTACCGTACGAGCAGTACTTC. Translating gives CASSYSPPGLPYEQYF.

CDR3: CASSVEPLSSYNEQFF. In DNA, the CDR3 is TGTGCCAGCAGCGTAGAACCCTTGAGCTCCTACAATGAGCAGTTCTTC. The genes are TRBV9 and TRBJ2-1, with no clear D. V lost 0 bases and J lost 0, with 10 bases in between. From germline, CDR1 is SGDLS and CDR2 YYNGEE. The CDR3 length is 16 residues.

CDR3 DNA: TGTGCCAGCAGTTACCGGGGGGGGACTGGGGTAAGGGAGCAGTACTTC. Its protein product is CASSYRGGTGVREQYF. This sequence joins TRBV7-2 and TRBJ2-7, with TRBD2 matching over 8 bases. This CDR3 comprises 16 residues. The germline CDR1 and CDR2 sequences are SGHTA and FQGNSA. Unmatched junction bases numbered 17, after V lost 6 bases and J lost 7 bases.

J is TRBJ2-3 and V is TRBV19, with D perhaps TRBD2 (6 bases). The CDR3 loop spans 16 amino acids. Germline assignment: CDR1 LNHDA and CDR2 SQIVND (reference sequence). V was pared by 6 bases and J by 2 bases, with 18 bases between. The CDR3 region has the DNA TGTGCCAGTAGGTCCGGGACTTTGGGGCACACAGATACGCAGTATTTT. This sequence encodes CASRSGTLGHTDTQYF.

This clone was seen once. V gene TRBV7-3 combines with J gene TRBJ2-3; D call uncertain. The CDR3 totals 13 residues. V lost 4 bases and J lost 5, with 10 bases in between. Germline assignment: CDR1 SGHTA and CDR2 FQGTGA. CDR3 loop: CASSWSYGDTQYF. For the CDR3, the DNA is TGTGCCAGCAGCTGGAGTTACGGAGATACGCAGTATTTT.

The chain recombines TRBV11-2 with TRBJ1-5; D unresolved. The CDR3 has 14 amino acids. Per germline, CDR1 SGHAT and CDR2 FQNNGV. Trimming removed 5 bases from V and 2 bases from J, with 10 bases in between. This CDR3 is CASSVSHGNQPQHF. The DNA for the CDR3 is TGTGCCAGCAGCGTGAGCCATGGCAATCAGCCCCAGCATTTT.

The V call is TRBV4-1, the J call TRBJ1-4; possibly TRBD1 for D (5 bases). CDR1 MGHRA and CDR2 YSYEKL come from the germline V gene. The CDR3 spans 13 residues. V lost 6 bases and J 4 bases, leaving 9 bases between the germline ends. The CDR3: CASRRDRNEKLFF. The DNA of the CDR3 is TGCGCCAGCAGGCGGGACCGTAATGAAAAACTGTTTTTT.

This clone came up once. The chain carries TRBV7-2 and TRBJ1-2; a possible D gene is TRBD1 (5 bases). CDR3 length equals 15 residues. V dropped 2 bases and J dropped 4 bases, with 14 bases sitting between them. From germline, CDR1 is SGHTA and CDR2 FQGNSA. For the CDR3, the DNA is TGTGCCAGCAGCTTATCCAGGGCGGGGAGCTATGGCTACACCTTC. It specifies CASSLSRAGSYGYTF.

The chain joins TRBV7-9 to TRBJ1-5; tentatively, D is TRBD1 (5 bases). V was clipped by 1 base and J by 4 bases, with 11 bases between them. From germline, CDR1 is SEHNR and CDR2 FQNEAQ (reference sequence). This CDR3 has 15 amino acids. CDR3: CASSLGLAGNQPQHF. The CDR3 coding sequence is TGTGCCAGCAGCTTAGGTCTGGCAGGGAATCAGCCCCAGCATTTT.

The V gene is TRBV5-1, the J gene TRBJ2-2; 9 bases are shared with TRBD2. This CDR3 comprises 16 residues. CDR1 is SGHRS and CDR2 is YFSETQ in the germline V gene. The V and J ends lost 4 bases and 2 bases, in that order; junction bases with no gene match: 6. In DNA, the CDR3 is TGCGCCAGCAGCACCTCCGGGACTAGCAACACCGGGGAGCTGTTTTTT. It specifies CASSTSGTSNTGELFF.